Below, one T cell receptor beta chain is given with its context. What it binds is not known. This sample was taken from a study of shared clonotypes between healthy human individuals. Study-wide context: CD4 naive and CD4 memory each took three plates per donor, while CD8 naive took two and CD8 memory one. The study, taken as a whole, reports: Non-shared clonotypes had lower generation probabilities than those shared by all four donors.

Trimming left V 3 bases short and J 2 bases short, with 11 bases between. Germline-derived CDR1 and CDR2 are MDHEN and SYDVKM. The CDR3 covers 14 residues. Clones were read by immunoSEQ multiplex PCR, and TCRdb kept only the in-frame ones, dropping some. This sample has 2 million to 3 million clones, with roughly 93% found just once. The material sequenced was naive CD4+ T cells from PBMCs. Subset given: CD45RA+ positively selected. The origin of this receptor is a man in his late teens or twenties in good health. Some clones in this sample may be carry-over from other donors' samples. The chain combines TRBV28 with TRBJ2-7; D might be TRBD2 (6 bases). Here the CDR3 DNA reads TGTGCCAGCAGTTTTTTAGCGGTCCCCTACGAGCAGTACTTC. Its protein is CASSFLAVPYEQYF.